This section outlines one TCR beta chain sequence together with its context. Trimming stripped 5 bases from V and 1 base from J, with 9 bases between. Looked up from germline, CDR1 is SEHNR and CDR2 is FQNEAQ (reference sequence). The CDR3 contains 14 residues. This sample is drawn from a study of blood T cell repertoires in COVID-19. Study as a whole: Some COVID-19 samples were acute and others convalescent; all came from the United States, Italy and Spain. The analysed material was cDNA or gDNA that came from T cells, B-cell-depleted T cells, or PBMCs.

Per the original data handling: Reference gene primer amplification gave nucleated cell count estimates. Profiling relied on immunoSEQ multiplex PCR, and the TCRdb table lists in-frame clones only, not all of them. That table supplies the V and J calls and clone size; D and trimming were determined from the DNA. The table shows 85,000 to 95,000 clones, with over 75% occurring only once. Material: peripheral blood. The rearrangement links TRBV7-9 to TRBJ1-5; D unclear. This sequence was found in a man aged 65-85 years with acute or convalescent COVID-19. The CDR3 coding sequence is TGTGCCAGCAGCATGACGGGGAGCAATCAGCCCCAGCATTTT. The encoded protein is CASSMTGSNQPQHF.